The 21 T cell receptor beta chains presented below share a single source sample, sequenced in a study of tissue T cells after allogeneic stem cell transplantation (dated by TCRdb to between 2021 and 2023). Library preparation used the immunoSEQ multiplex PCR assay. Held by TCRdb, this immuneACCESS table contains in-frame sequences only and omits some clones. Under half of the omission traces to an unresolved V gene where checked; the cause of the rest is unknown. Within this sample are around 24,000 clones, with about 90% of them counted one time only. About 2% of the sample rests with the top ten. Taken with the paper, the label for time point translates to: recipient (host-origin) PBMCs collected before allo-HCT. The specimen comprised blood, sampled before transplantation. The receptors come from a male donor aged 60 or over who later had graft-versus-host disease after an allogeneic stem cell transplant.

V gene TRBV5-1 combines with J gene TRBJ1-3; D remains ambiguous. The CDR3 is made up of 16 amino acids. CDR1 is SGHRS and CDR2 is YFSETQ in the germline V gene. The V end lost 0 bases, the J end lost 2 bases, and 12 bases lay between the germline ends. DNA of the CDR3: TGCGCCAGCAGCTTGGACTCTTCACCGCCTGGAAACACCATATATTTT. This encodes CASSLDSSPPGNTIYF.

The rearrangement uses TRBV6-2 or TRBV6-3 and TRBJ2-4; 9 positions agree with TRBD2. This CDR3 is 17 amino acids long. CDR1 is MNHEY, CDR2 SVGEGT, per germline. The junction had 15 bases not matched to a gene; V was cut back by 6 bases and J by 6 bases. CDR3 sequence: CASSPFGASGVGNIQYF. The CDR3 nucleotides are TGTGCCAGCAGCCCTTTCGGGGCTAGCGGGGTGGGAAACATTCAGTACTTC.

V is TRBV29-1 and J is TRBJ1-1; possibly TRBD1 for D (6 bases). V was pared by 7 bases and J by 1 base, with 13 bases between. Germline CDR1 and CDR2: SQVTM and ANQGSEA. The CDR3 consists of 13 residues. As DNA, the CDR3 is TGCAGCGCACAGACAGGCCCGAACACTGAAGCTTTCTTT. It yields the protein CSAQTGPNTEAFF.

CDR3 nucleotides: TGTGCCAGCAGCCAAGAACGAGGTGGAAACACCATATATTTT. Its translation is CASSQERGGNTIYF. The J gene is TRBJ1-3, the V gene TRBV16; D unclear. Germline V gene lookup returns CDR1 KGHSY and CDR2 FQNENV. The length of the CDR3 is 14 residues. Trimming left V 2 bases short and J 3 bases short, with 8 bases between.

The chain has TRBV4-3 and TRBJ2-2; D is perhaps TRBD1 or TRBD2 (7 bases each). Trimming removed 1 base from V and 1 base from J, with 13 bases in between. The germline CDR1 and CDR2 sequences are LGHNA and YSLEER. This CDR3 comprises 17 residues. This CDR3 reads CASSQAGGTVNTGELFF. CDR3 DNA sequence: TGCGCCAGCAGCCAAGCCGGGGGGACAGTGAACACCGGGGAGCTGTTTTTT.

The rearrangement uses TRBV6-5 and TRBJ2-7; TRBD2 is a possible D gene (6 bases). CDR1 is MNHEY, CDR2 SVGAGI, per germline. V lost 6 bases to trimming and J lost 5 bases, with 20 bases between them. This CDR3 has 15 residues. The CDR3 bases are TGTGCCAGCAGCCCGGGACTCCTACAAGGGGACGAGCAGTACTTC. Translating gives CASSPGLLQGDEQYF.

The J gene is TRBJ2-5, the V gene TRBV6-2 or TRBV6-3; perhaps TRBD2 as D (5 bases). Germline V CDR1 and CDR2: MNHEY, SVGEGT. The CDR3 is made up of 13 amino acids. V lost 3 bases, J lost 6 bases, and 11 bases lay in between. CDR3 in amino acids: CASSYAASQTQYF. CDR3 DNA: TGTGCCAGCAGTTATGCGGCTAGCCAGACCCAGTACTTC.

The chain has TRBV30 and TRBJ2-3; TRBD1 matches at 9 bases. The CDR3 sequence is 15 residues long. Germline V gives CDR1 GTSNPN, CDR2 SVGIG (reference sequence). The junction had 6 bases not matched to a gene; V was cut back by 0 bases and J by 5 bases. The CDR3 bases are TGTGCCTGGAGTGTGGGACAGGGTCGGGGAGATACGCAGTATTTT. It specifies CAWSVGQGRGDTQYF. The full variable domain, in which reference TRBV30 and TRBJ2-3 provide the parts outside the CDR3, is SQTIHQWPATLVQPVGSPLSLECTVEGTSNPNLYWYRQAAGRGLQLLFYSVGIGQISSEVPQNLSASRPQDRQFILSSKKLLLSDSGFYLCAWSVGQGRGDTQYFGPGTRLTVL.

This clone was recorded once. V gene TRBV11-3 combines with J gene TRBJ2-7; TRBD2 matches 7 bases. The CDR3 is made up of 14 amino acids. Unmatched junction bases numbered 6, after V lost 5 bases and J lost 2 bases. In germline, CDR1 is SGHNT, CDR2 YENEEA. CDR3 coding DNA: TGTGCCAGCAGCCCGGGGGGTAGACCCTACGAGCAGTACTTC. It specifies CASSPGGRPYEQYF. The variable domain in full, completed from reference TRBV11-3 and TRBJ2-7, reads EAGVVQSPRYKIIEKKQPVAFWCNPISGHNTLYWYLQNLGQGPELLIRYENEEAVDDSQLPKDRFSAERLKGVDSTLKIQPAELGDSAVYLCASSPGGRPYEQYFGPGTRLTVT.

The gene calls are TRBV10-2 and TRBJ2-7, with 10 bases identical to TRBD2. V lost 11 bases, J lost 5 bases, and 3 bases stayed unmatched. The CDR3 is 11 amino acids. Per the germline V gene, CDR1 is WSHSY and CDR2 is SAAADI. CDR3 coding DNA: TGCGCCGCTAGCGGGAGAGACGAGCAGTACTTC. This encodes CAASGRDEQYF.

This clone turned up a few times. The rearrangement uses TRBV27 and TRBJ2-7; D could derive from TRBD1 or TRBD2 (6 bases each). Trimming took 3 bases from V and 0 from J, leaving 12 bases between them. The CDR3 runs to 15 residues. Germline lookup yields CDR1 MNHEY and CDR2 SMNVEV (reference sequence). The DNA of the CDR3 is TGTGCCAGCAGTTTCCTAGGGGGGAACTCCTACGAGCAGTACTTC. It encodes CASSFLGGNSYEQYF.

This clone was seen once. CDR3 DNA sequence: TGCAGTGCTAGTGTTGGGACCTACGAGCAGTACTTC. It codes for CSASVGTYEQYF. The chain uses TRBV20-1 and TRBJ2-7, with unresolved D. The CDR3 is 12 residues long. Germline CDR1 reads DFQATT; CDR2 reads SNEGSKA (reference sequence). The germline V and J ends were trimmed by 3 bases and 2 bases, with 8 bases remaining between them.

The chain couples TRBV7-9 to TRBJ2-7; D not certain. Trimming pared 5 bases from V and 2 bases from J, leaving 7 bases between. Per germline, CDR1 SEHNR and CDR2 FQNEAQ (reference sequence). The CDR3 is 12 amino acids. CDR3 DNA sequence: TGTGCCAGCAGCCCCTGGACCTACGAGCAGTACTTC. It translates to CASSPWTYEQYF.

The chain recombines TRBV9 with TRBJ2-3, with D perhaps TRBD2 (5 bases). V was pared by 0 bases and J by 2 bases, with 19 bases between. CDR3 length: 18 amino acids. Germline CDR1 reads SGDLS; CDR2 reads YYNGEE. The CDR3 loop reads CASSVATPRSGPTDTQYF. The CDR3 nucleotides are TGTGCCAGCAGCGTAGCTACCCCTCGGAGCGGACCCACAGATACGCAGTATTTT.

This rearrangement joins TRBV4-1 to TRBJ2-3; no definite D call. V was clipped by 4 bases and J by 0 bases, with 8 bases between them. Germline V gene lookup returns CDR1 MGHRA and CDR2 YSYEKL. The CDR3 has 14 residues. CDR3 amino acids: CASSRKLSTDTQYF. Here the CDR3 DNA reads TGCGCCAGCAGCCGCAAGCTGAGCACAGATACGCAGTATTTT.

This chain joins TRBV4-1 and TRBJ2-1; D gene unclear. There are 13 residues in the CDR3. CDR1 MGHRA and CDR2 YSYEKL come from the germline V gene. The V gene lost 4 bases and the J gene lost 10 bases, with 14 bases spanning the gap. CDR3 in amino acids: CASSLAVGREQFF. The CDR3, as DNA: TGCGCCAGCAGCCTGGCAGTGGGTCGGGAGCAGTTCTTC.

The chain couples TRBV15 to TRBJ2-7, with a possible D match to TRBD1 (5 bases). Trimming cost V 2 bases and J 1 base, with 9 bases left between them. The CDR3 consists of 14 residues. CDR1 LNHNV and CDR2 YYDKDF come from the germline V gene (reference sequence). The CDR3, as DNA: TGTGCCACCAGCAGAAAGGGGCTTTCCTACGAGCAGTACTTC. Translating gives CATSRKGLSYEQYF.

The chain has TRBV5-8 and TRBJ1-2, with D unresolved. V lost 1 base to trimming and J lost 5 bases, with 9 bases between them. This CDR3 comprises 13 residues. The germline V gene encodes CDR1 SGHTS and CDR2 YDEGEE. CDR3: CASSLRSQYGYTF. The CDR3 DNA is TGTGCCAGCAGCTTGAGAAGTCAGTATGGCTACACCTTC.

This chain joins TRBV11-2 and TRBJ1-2, with 11 positions matching TRBD1. CDR1 and CDR2 (germline): SGHAT, FQNNGV. This CDR3 comprises 17 residues. V dropped 5 bases and J dropped 1; count of bases not matched to a gene: 9. CDR3 in DNA: TGTGCCAGCAGCCCAGGACAGGGGGCCCCTAATAACTATGGCTACACCTTC. Translating it yields CASSPGQGAPNNYGYTF.

The chain uses TRBV12-3 or TRBV12-4 and TRBJ1-1, with 7 bases matching TRBD1. V lost 5 bases to trimming and J lost 7 bases; unmatched junction nucleotides: 4. This CDR3 comprises 12 residues. The DNA for the CDR3 is TGTGCCAGCAGTAGACAGGGTCTTGAAGCTTTCTTT. Translating gives CASSRQGLEAFF.

The chain carries TRBV10-3 and TRBJ1-1; D ambiguous. V was pared by 1 base and J by 1 base, with 4 bases between. CDR3 length: 13 residues. Germline CDR1 and CDR2: ENHRY and SYGVKD. The CDR3 nucleotides are TGTGCCATCAGTGAGTGGGAGAACACTGAAGCTTTCTTT. Translation gives CAISEWENTEAFF.